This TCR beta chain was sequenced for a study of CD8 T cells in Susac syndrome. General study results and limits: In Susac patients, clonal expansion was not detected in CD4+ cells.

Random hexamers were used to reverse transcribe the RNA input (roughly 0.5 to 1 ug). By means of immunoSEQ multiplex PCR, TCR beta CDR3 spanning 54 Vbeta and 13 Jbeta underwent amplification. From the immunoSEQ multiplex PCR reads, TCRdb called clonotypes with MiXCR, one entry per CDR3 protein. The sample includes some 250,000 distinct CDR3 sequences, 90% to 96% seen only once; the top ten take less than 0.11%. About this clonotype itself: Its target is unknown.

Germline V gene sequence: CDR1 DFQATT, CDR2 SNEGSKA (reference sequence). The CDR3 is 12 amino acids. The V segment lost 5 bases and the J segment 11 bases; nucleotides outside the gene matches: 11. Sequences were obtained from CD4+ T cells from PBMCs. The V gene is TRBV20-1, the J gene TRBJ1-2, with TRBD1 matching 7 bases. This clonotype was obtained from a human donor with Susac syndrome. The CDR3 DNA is TGCAGTGCTCGCTGGGACAGCCTTCAGTACACCTTC. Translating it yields CSARWDSLQYTF.